This TCR beta chain is from a study of neurological immune-mediated disorders. Overall study findings and caveats: No CDR3 amino acid sequences were shared by expanded clones across subjects, suggesting private repertoires in all groups. The phylogenetic placement of 18 of 34 multiple sclerosis patients' repertoires in one related-CDR3 cluster constitutes a possible signature.

The unsorted libraries were generated from a total of 2 million PBMCs, which had been stored in RNAlater at -80 C. This clonotype came up a few times. What it recognizes is unknown. The cDNA was produced through 5'RACE with 10-nucleotide random UMIs. Via MiXCR, TCRdb re-called the 5' RACE reads, giving one row per CDR3 protein. This table has about 58,000 distinct CDR3 sequences, around 3.4% appearing once. This sequence originates from a woman aged 55-70 years with multiple sclerosis. Sequenced sample: PBMCs.

The CDR3 bases are TGTGCCAGCAGTTACTTCGGGGCCACTAATGAAAAACTGTTTTTT. Its translation is CASSYFGATNEKLFF. This chain connects TRBV6-5 to TRBJ1-4, with D possibly being TRBD1 (5 bases). V was shortened by 1 base and J by 2 bases, with 8 bases between the two germline ends. CDR3 length: 15 residues. The germline gives CDR1 MNHEY, CDR2 SVGAGI.